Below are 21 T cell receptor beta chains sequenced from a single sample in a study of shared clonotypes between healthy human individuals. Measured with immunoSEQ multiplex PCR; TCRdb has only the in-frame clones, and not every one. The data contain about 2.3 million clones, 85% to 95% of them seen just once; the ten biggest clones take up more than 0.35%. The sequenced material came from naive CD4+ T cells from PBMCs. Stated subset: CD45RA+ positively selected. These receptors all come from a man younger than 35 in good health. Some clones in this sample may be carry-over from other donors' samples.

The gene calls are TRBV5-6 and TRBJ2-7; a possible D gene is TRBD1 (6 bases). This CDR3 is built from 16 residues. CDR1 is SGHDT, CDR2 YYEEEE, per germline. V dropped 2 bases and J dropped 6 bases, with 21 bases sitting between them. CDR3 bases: TGTGCCAGCAGCTTATACGCCGGGACACCCGGCGGCGAGCAGTACTTC. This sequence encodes CASSLYAGTPGGEQYF.

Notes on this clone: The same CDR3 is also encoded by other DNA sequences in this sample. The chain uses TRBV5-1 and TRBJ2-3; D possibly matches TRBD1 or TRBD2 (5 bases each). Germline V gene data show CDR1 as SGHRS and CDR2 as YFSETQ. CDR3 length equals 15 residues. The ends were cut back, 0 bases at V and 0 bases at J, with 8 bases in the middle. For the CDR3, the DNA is TGCGCCAGCAGCTTGGAGGGACCTAGCACAGATACGCAGTATTTT. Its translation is CASSLEGPSTDTQYF.

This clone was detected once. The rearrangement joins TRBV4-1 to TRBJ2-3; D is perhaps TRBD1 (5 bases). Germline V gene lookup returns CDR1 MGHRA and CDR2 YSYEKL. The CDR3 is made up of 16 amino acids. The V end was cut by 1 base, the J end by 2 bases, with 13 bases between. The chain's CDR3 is CASSQAPRASTDTQYF. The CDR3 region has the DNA TGCGCCAGCAGCCAAGCCCCCAGGGCGTCCACAGATACGCAGTATTTT.

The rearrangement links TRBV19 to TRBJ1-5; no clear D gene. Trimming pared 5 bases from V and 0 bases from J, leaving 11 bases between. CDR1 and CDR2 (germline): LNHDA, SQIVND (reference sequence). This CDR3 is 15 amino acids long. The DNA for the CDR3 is TGTGCCAGTAGTGGATTAGGCGCTAGCAATCAGCCCCAGCATTTT. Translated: CASSGLGASNQPQHF. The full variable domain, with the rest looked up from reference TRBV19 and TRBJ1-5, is DGGITQSPKYLFRKEGQNVTLSCEQNLNHDAMYWYRQDPGQGLRLIYYSQIVNDFQKGDIAEGYSVSREKKESFPLTVTSAQKNPTAFYLCASSGLGASNQPQHFGDGTRLSIL.

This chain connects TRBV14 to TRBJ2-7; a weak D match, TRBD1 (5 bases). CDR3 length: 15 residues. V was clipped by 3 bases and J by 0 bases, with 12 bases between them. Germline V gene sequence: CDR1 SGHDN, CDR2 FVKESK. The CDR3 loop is CASSQVGQVSYEQYF. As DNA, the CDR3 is TGTGCCAGCAGCCAGGTAGGACAAGTCTCCTACGAGCAGTACTTC.

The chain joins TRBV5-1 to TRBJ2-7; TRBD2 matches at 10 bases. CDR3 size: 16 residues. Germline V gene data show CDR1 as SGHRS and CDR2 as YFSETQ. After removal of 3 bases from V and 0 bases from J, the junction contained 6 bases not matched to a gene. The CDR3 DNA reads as TGCGCCAGCAGCTGGGGGGCTAGCGGGAGCTCCTACGAGCAGTACTTC. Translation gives CASSWGASGSSYEQYF.

CDR3 bases: TGTGCCAGCAGCTTTCGGGCGGGAGGGCGGACCGGGGAGCTGTTTTTT. Translation gives CASSFRAGGRTGELFF. The genes are TRBV5-6 and TRBJ2-2, with 9 bases that match TRBD2. The germline V gene has CDR1 SGHDT and CDR2 YYEEEE. The CDR3 contains 16 residues. J gave up 5 bases and V 2 bases, and 7 bases lay outside the gene matches.

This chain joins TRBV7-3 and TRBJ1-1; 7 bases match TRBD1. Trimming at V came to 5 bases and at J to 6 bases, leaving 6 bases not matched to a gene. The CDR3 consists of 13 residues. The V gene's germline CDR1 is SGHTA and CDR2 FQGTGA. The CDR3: CASSTVGTAEAFF. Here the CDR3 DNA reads TGTGCCAGCAGCACCGTCGGGACAGCTGAAGCTTTCTTT. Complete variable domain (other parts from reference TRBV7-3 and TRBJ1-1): GAGVSQTPSNKVTEKGKYVELRCDPISGHTALYWYRQSLGQGPEFLIYFQGTGAADDSGLPNDRFFAVRPEGSVSTLKIQRTERGDSAVYLCASSTVGTAEAFFGQGTRLTVV.

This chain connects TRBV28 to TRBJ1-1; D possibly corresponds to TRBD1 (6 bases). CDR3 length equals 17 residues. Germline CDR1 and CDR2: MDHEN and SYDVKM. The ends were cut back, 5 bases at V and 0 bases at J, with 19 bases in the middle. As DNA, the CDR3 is TGTGCCAGCAGTGCCACAGGGATCTACTATGTGAACACTGAAGCTTTCTTT. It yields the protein CASSATGIYYVNTEAFF.

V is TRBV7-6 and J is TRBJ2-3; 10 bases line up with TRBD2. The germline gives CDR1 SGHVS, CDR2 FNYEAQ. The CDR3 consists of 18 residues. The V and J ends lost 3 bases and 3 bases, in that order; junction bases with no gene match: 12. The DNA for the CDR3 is TGTGCCAGCAGCTTGGAGGCTAGCGGGAGTGTGGGAACAGATACGCAGTATTTT. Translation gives CASSLEASGSVGTDTQYF.

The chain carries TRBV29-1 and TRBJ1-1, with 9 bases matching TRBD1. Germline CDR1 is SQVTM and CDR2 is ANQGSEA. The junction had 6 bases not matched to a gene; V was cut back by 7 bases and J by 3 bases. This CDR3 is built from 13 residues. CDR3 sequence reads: CSARTGADTEAFF. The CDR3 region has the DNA TGCAGCGCCCGGACAGGGGCGGACACTGAAGCTTTCTTT.

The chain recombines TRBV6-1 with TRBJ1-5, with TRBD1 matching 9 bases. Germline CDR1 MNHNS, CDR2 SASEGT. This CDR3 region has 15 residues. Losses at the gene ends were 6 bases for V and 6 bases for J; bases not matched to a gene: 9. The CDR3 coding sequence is TGTGCCAGCAGCGTCACCCTGACAGGGGGTCAGCCCCAGCATTTT. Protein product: CASSVTLTGGQPQHF.

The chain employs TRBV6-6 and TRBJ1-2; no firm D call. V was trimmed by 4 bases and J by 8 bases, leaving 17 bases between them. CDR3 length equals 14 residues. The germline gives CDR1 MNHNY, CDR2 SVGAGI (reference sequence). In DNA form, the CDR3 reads TGTGCCAGCAGTTCGGTTCGGAGGGCGGACGGCTACACCTTC. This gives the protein CASSSVRRADGYTF.

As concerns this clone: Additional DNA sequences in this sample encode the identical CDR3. The CDR3 region is CASSGTGVGEQYF. In nucleotides, the CDR3 is TGTGCCAGCAGCGGGACAGGGGTAGGCGAGCAGTACTTC. V gene TRBV2 combines with J gene TRBJ2-7, with 10 bases lining up with TRBD1. CDR3 length: 13 residues. Germline V gene sequence: CDR1 SNHLY, CDR2 FYNNEI. Unmatched junction bases numbered 5, after V lost 6 bases and J lost 6 bases. Full variable domain (outside the CDR3, taken from reference TRBV2 and TRBJ2-7): EPEVTQTPSHQVTQMGQEVILRCVPISNHLYFYWYRQILGQKVEFLVSFYNNEISEKSEIFDDQFSVERPDGSNFTLKIRSTKLEDSAMYFCASSGTGVGEQYFGPGTRLTVT.

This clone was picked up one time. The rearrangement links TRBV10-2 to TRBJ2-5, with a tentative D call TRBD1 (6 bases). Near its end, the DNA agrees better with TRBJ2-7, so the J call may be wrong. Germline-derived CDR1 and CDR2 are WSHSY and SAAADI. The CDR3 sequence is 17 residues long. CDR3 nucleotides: TGCGCCAGCAGCGCGTATCGTAACAGGGCGGGCTCCTACGAGCAGTACTTC. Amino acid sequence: CASSAYRNRAGSYEQYF.

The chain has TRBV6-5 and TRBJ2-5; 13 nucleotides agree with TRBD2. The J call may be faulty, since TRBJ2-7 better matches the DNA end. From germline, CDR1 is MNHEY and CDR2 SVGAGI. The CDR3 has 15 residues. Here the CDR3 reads CASRRGTSGTYEQYF. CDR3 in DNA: TGTGCCAGCCGCCGCGGGACTAGCGGGACCTACGAGCAGTACTTC.

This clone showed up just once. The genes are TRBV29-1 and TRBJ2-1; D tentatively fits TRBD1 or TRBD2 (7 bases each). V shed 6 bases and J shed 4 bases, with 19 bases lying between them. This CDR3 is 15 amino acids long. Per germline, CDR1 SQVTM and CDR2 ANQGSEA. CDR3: CSVATTRGGYNEQFF. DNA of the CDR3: TGCAGCGTCGCCACCACCAGGGGGGGGTACAATGAGCAGTTCTTC.

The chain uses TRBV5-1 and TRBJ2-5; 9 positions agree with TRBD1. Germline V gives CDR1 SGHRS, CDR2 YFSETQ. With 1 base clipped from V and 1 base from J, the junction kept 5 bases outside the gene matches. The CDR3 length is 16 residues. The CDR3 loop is CASSLPTGGPQETQYF. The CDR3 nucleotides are TGCGCCAGCAGCTTGCCCACAGGGGGCCCCCAAGAGACCCAGTACTTC.

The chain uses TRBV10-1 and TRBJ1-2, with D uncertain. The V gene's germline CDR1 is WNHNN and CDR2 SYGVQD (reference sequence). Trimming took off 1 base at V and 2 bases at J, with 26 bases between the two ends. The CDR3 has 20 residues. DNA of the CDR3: TGCGCCAGCAGTGAGTTCCGCACCGGCCCCTGGATGATGGCCAACTATGGCTACACCTTC. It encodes CASSEFRTGPWMMANYGYTF.

The CDR3 here is CASYGSRTYNEQFF. CDR3 bases: TGTGCCAGCTATGGGTCCCGAACCTACAATGAGCAGTTCTTC. The J gene is TRBJ2-1, the V gene TRBV2; D not certain. V lost 8 bases and J lost 2, with 13 bases in between. In germline, CDR1 is SNHLY, CDR2 FYNNEI. This CDR3 contains 14 residues.

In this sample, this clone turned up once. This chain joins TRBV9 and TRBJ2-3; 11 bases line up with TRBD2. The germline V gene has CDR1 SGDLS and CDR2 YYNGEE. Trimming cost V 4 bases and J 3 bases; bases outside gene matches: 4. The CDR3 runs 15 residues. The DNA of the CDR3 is TGTGCCAGCAGCATCCGGACTAGCGGGACAGATACGCAGTATTTT. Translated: CASSIRTSGTDTQYF. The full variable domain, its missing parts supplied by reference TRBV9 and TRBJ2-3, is DSGVTQTPKHLITATGQRVTLRCSPRSGDLSVYWYQQSLDQGLQFLIQYYNGEERAKGNILERFSAQQFPDLHSELNLSSLELGDSALYFCASSIRTSGTDTQYFGPGTRLTVL.